Listed below are T cell receptor beta chains from one sample, sequenced in a study of early stage breast cancer tumors. Using immunoSEQ multiplex PCR, the repertoire was profiled, and TCRdb retains in-frame clones only, with some absent. The data show some 72,000 clones, with approximately 79% seen just once and about 3.6% held by the top ten. The specimen sequenced was blood. These receptor sequences come from a person between 55 and 70 years old with breast cancer. Both conserved end residues are part of each CDR3. D genes are given only for firm matches. Expanded clones are given a class, and other clones once, few, many or no size at all.

V gene: TRBV4-2
clone size: once
D gene: TRBD2
J gene: TRBJ2-7
CDR3 DNA: TGTGCCAGCAGCCCTACTAGCGGGAGCTCCTACGAGCAGTACTTC
CDR3 protein: CASSPTSGSSYEQYF

V gene: TRBV19
clone size: .
D gene: .
J gene: TRBJ1-2
CDR3 DNA: TGTGCCAGTAGTATAACACGGTCGCATGGCTACACCTTC
CDR3 protein: CASSITRSHGYTF

V gene: TRBV6-5
clone size: .
D gene: .
J gene: TRBJ1-1
CDR3 DNA: TGTGCCAGCAGTCAAAGCCTCTCCCACACTGAAGCTTTCTTT
CDR3 protein: CASSQSLSHTEAFF

V gene: TRBV5-1
clone size: .
D gene: TRBD1
J gene: TRBJ1-2
CDR3 DNA: TGCGCCAGCAGCTTGACGGGGACAGGGTACGGCTACACCTTC
CDR3 protein: CASSLTGTGYGYTF

V gene: TRBV9
clone size: .
D gene: TRBD2
J gene: TRBJ2-1
CDR3 DNA: TGTGCCAGCAGCGTAGCATCCTTTTCGGGACTAGCTGGAAATGAGCAGTTCTTC
CDR3 protein: CASSVASFSGLAGNEQFF

V gene: TRBV6-6
clone size: .
D gene: .
J gene: TRBJ1-1
CDR3 DNA: TGTGCCAGCAGTTACTCGGATTCGGGCGAAGCTTTCTTT
CDR3 protein: CASSYSDSGEAFF

V gene: TRBV19
clone size: few
D gene: TRBD1
J gene: TRBJ2-1
CDR3 DNA: TGTGCCAGTAGTATCACGACAGGGGCCGGGAATGAGCAGTTCTTC
CDR3 protein: CASSITTGAGNEQFF

V gene: TRBV28
clone size: .
D gene: .
J gene: TRBJ1-2
CDR3 DNA: TGTGCCAGCAGTGAGGGGGGGGCGAACTATGGCTACACCTTC
CDR3 protein: CASSEGGANYGYTF

V gene: TRBV11-2
clone size: .
D gene: .
J gene: TRBJ2-3
CDR3 DNA: TGTGCCAGCAGCCCTGTGGACGGAGATACGCAGTATTTT
CDR3 protein: CASSPVDGDTQYF

V gene: TRBV18
clone size: .
D gene: .
J gene: TRBJ1-6
CDR3 DNA: TGTGCCAGCTCACCGCCGGGCCGGGGCTCACCCCTCCACTTT
CDR3 protein: CASSPPGRGSPLHF

V gene: TRBV5-1
clone size: few
D gene: .
J gene: TRBJ2-5
CDR3 DNA: TGCGCCAGCAGCTTGGCCCAGGGACAAGAGACCCAGTACTTC
CDR3 protein: CASSLAQGQETQYF

V gene: TRBV18
clone size: .
D gene: .
J gene: TRBJ1-5
CDR3 DNA: TGTGCCAGCTCACCGGGGGTTAGCAATCAGCCCCAGCATTTT
CDR3 protein: CASSPGVSNQPQHF

V gene: TRBV6-5
clone size: once
D gene: .
J gene: TRBJ2-2
CDR3 DNA: TGTGCCAGTAGGGGGGGGCCGATTACCGGGGAGCTGTTTTTT
CDR3 protein: CASRGGPITGELFF

V gene: TRBV6-1
clone size: .
D gene: .
J gene: TRBJ1-5
CDR3 DNA: TGTGCCAGCAGTGAAGGGGTGCCCCAGCATTTT
CDR3 protein: CASSEGVPQHF

V gene: TRBV12-2
clone size: .
D gene: .
J gene: TRBJ2-7
CDR3 DNA: TGTGCAAGTCGCTTAGTCGGGGGAAAATACGAGCAGTACTTC
CDR3 protein: CASRLVGGKYEQYF

V gene: TRBV19
clone size: .
D gene: TRBD1
J gene: TRBJ2-2
CDR3 DNA: TGTGCCAGTAGTAACGACAGGGGGTGGACCGGGGAGCTGTTTTTT
CDR3 protein: CASSNDRGWTGELFF

V gene: TRBV9
clone size: .
D gene: .
J gene: TRBJ1-2
CDR3 DNA: TGTGCCAGCAGCACCCGTCTGGGGGCCCTTAACTATGGCTACACCTTC
CDR3 protein: CASSTRLGALNYGYTF

V gene: TRBV7-2
clone size: .
D gene: TRBD1
J gene: TRBJ1-5
CDR3 DNA: TGTGCCAGCAGCTCCACCCTGCCAGGACAGGGATGGCAGCCCCAGCATTTT
CDR3 protein: CASSSTLPGQGWQPQHF

V gene: TRBV12-5
clone size: .
D gene: .
J gene: TRBJ2-3
CDR3 DNA: TGTGCTAGTGGTTTGGACCAGGGGCGCACAGATACGCAGTATTTT
CDR3 protein: CASGLDQGRTDTQYF

V gene: TRBV7-2
clone size: .
D gene: TRBD1
J gene: TRBJ2-7
CDR3 DNA: TGTGCCAGCAGCCCGGGACAGGTGCCCTACGAGCAGTACTTC
CDR3 protein: CASSPGQVPYEQYF

V gene: TRBV28
clone size: once
D gene: .
J gene: TRBJ2-3
CDR3 DNA: TGTGCCAGCAGTTCCGGGGCCCCCGATACGCAGTATTTT
CDR3 protein: CASSSGAPDTQYF

V gene: TRBV6-1
clone size: few
D gene: .
J gene: TRBJ2-2
CDR3 DNA: TGTGCCAGCAGTGAAGGGCCCAGCCGGGTTCTCGCGGGGGAGCTGTTTTTT
CDR3 protein: CASSEGPSRVLAGELFF

V gene: TRBV19
clone size: .
D gene: TRBD2
J gene: TRBJ2-3
CDR3 DNA: TGTGCCAGTAGGGGACTAGCGGGCGGAACAGATACGCAGTATTTT
CDR3 protein: CASRGLAGGTDTQYF

V gene: TRBV6-1
clone size: .
D gene: .
J gene: TRBJ1-5
CDR3 DNA: TGTGCCAGCAGTGAAAACGGGTATAGCAATCAGCCCCAGCATTTT
CDR3 protein: CASSENGYSNQPQHF

V gene: TRBV19
clone size: .
D gene: .
J gene: TRBJ1-4
CDR3 DNA: TGTGCCAGTAGTACCTACAGATCCCCCAGGGCCATCACTAATGAAAAACTGTTTTTT
CDR3 protein: CASSTYRSPRAITNEKLFF

V gene: TRBV5-5
clone size: .
D gene: .
J gene: TRBJ1-3
CDR3 DNA: TGTGCCAGCAGCTTGGCCCCCTCCGGCGGGGGAAACACCATATATTTT
CDR3 protein: CASSLAPSGGGNTIYF

V gene: TRBV30
clone size: .
D gene: TRBD2
J gene: TRBJ2-1
CDR3 DNA: TGTGCCTGGAGTGTACCGGTTAGCGGGAGGGTAAATGAGCAGTTCTTC
CDR3 protein: CAWSVPVSGRVNEQFF

V gene: TRBV2
clone size: .
D gene: .
J gene: TRBJ1-4
CDR3 DNA: TGTGCCAGCAGTGGTCAGGGGCCGAGGAATGAAAAACTGTTTTTT
CDR3 protein: CASSGQGPRNEKLFF

V gene: TRBV27
clone size: .
D gene: TRBD2
J gene: TRBJ2-3
CDR3 DNA: TGTGCCAGCAGTTCCGGGGGGGCCGGGACAGATACGCAGTATTTT
CDR3 protein: CASSSGGAGTDTQYF

V gene: TRBV29-1
clone size: .
D gene: TRBD2
J gene: TRBJ2-3
CDR3 DNA: TGCAGCGTTGAACTAGCGGGGGATACGCAGTATTTT
CDR3 protein: CSVELAGDTQYF

V gene: TRBV2
clone size: few
D gene: .
J gene: TRBJ1-4
CDR3 DNA: TGTGCCAGCGACAGGACGAATGAAAAACTGTTTTTT
CDR3 protein: CASDRTNEKLFF

V gene: TRBV5-8
clone size: .
D gene: .
J gene: TRBJ2-1
CDR3 DNA: TGTGCCAGCTGCTCACAGGAGCTTTACAATGAGCAGTTCTTC
CDR3 protein: CASCSQELYNEQFF

V gene: TRBV15
clone size: .
D gene: .
J gene: TRBJ2-3
CDR3 DNA: TGTGCCACCGGGGACCGTGGTGCAGATACGCAGTATTTT
CDR3 protein: CATGDRGADTQYF

V gene: TRBV15
clone size: .
D gene: .
J gene: TRBJ1-4
CDR3 DNA: TGTGCCACCAGCAGAGCGCAGGGTGGATTAGAAAAACTGTTTTTT
CDR3 protein: CATSRAQGGLEKLFF

V gene: TRBV30
clone size: .
D gene: .
J gene: TRBJ1-6
CDR3 DNA: TGTGCCTGGAGTGGAGGACTCTCCTATAATTCACCCCTCCACTTT
CDR3 protein: CAWSGGLSYNSPLHF

V gene: TRBV27
clone size: few
D gene: .
J gene: TRBJ1-5
CDR3 DNA: TGTGCCACCGTGGGACTTCGCGGGGGGCCCCAGCATTTT
CDR3 protein: CATVGLRGGPQHF

V gene: TRBV29-1
clone size: .
D gene: TRBD1
J gene: TRBJ1-2
CDR3 DNA: TGCAGCGCCCCAGGGGGCGCTTCCTTCGGCTACACCTTC
CDR3 protein: CSAPGGASFGYTF

V gene: TRBV7-9
clone size: few
D gene: .
J gene: TRBJ2-7
CDR3 DNA: TGTGCCAGCAGCTTAGGAAAGTGGCCCGAGGAGCAGTACTTC
CDR3 protein: CASSLGKWPEEQYF

V gene: TRBV5-1
clone size: few
D gene: .
J gene: TRBJ2-1
CDR3 DNA: TGCGCCAGCAGCTTGGTGGGCGGGGCCCAGGGGTACAATGAGCAGTTCTTC
CDR3 protein: CASSLVGGAQGYNEQFF

V gene: TRBV13
clone size: few
D gene: .
J gene: TRBJ2-7
CDR3 DNA: TGTGCCAGCAGCTTTTTCTACGAGCAGTACTTC
CDR3 protein: CASSFFYEQYF

V gene: TRBV5-6
clone size: .
D gene: TRBD2
J gene: TRBJ2-1
CDR3 DNA: TGTGCCAGCAGCTTGGTGTTTAGCGGGAGTGCGTCCTACAATGAGCAGTTCTTC
CDR3 protein: CASSLVFSGSASYNEQFF

V gene: TRBV28
clone size: .
D gene: .
J gene: TRBJ1-2
CDR3 DNA: TGTGCCAGCAGTCCGCGATCTTGGGGCTACACCTTC
CDR3 protein: CASSPRSWGYTF

V gene: TRBV27
clone size: few
D gene: .
J gene: TRBJ2-7
CDR3 DNA: TGTGCCAGCAGTCTGCGGGACTCCAGCTCCTACGAGCAGTACTTC
CDR3 protein: CASSLRDSSSYEQYF

V gene: TRBV30
clone size: .
D gene: .
J gene: TRBJ1-5
CDR3 DNA: TGTGCCTGGAGTCGCGCCGTAGTTGAGCCCCAGCATTTT
CDR3 protein: CAWSRAVVEPQHF

V gene: TRBV27
clone size: once
D gene: .
J gene: TRBJ2-1
CDR3 DNA: TGTGCCAGCAGTTTTGCCGGACGGGAGCAGTTCTTC
CDR3 protein: CASSFAGREQFF

V gene: TRBV6-1
clone size: .
D gene: TRBD2
J gene: TRBJ2-4
CDR3 DNA: TGTGCCAGCAGTGAATTGATGAGCCGGGAGGCCATTCAGTACTTC
CDR3 protein: CASSELMSREAIQYF

V gene: TRBV18
clone size: once
D gene: .
J gene: TRBJ1-4
CDR3 DNA: TGTGCCAGCTCAACAAACAGGGATGGTAATGAAAAACTGTTTTTT
CDR3 protein: CASSTNRDGNEKLFF

V gene: TRBV29-1
clone size: .
D gene: .
J gene: TRBJ2-3
CDR3 DNA: TGCAGCGCAGGGAGCGGCACAGATACGCAGTATTTT
CDR3 protein: CSAGSGTDTQYF

V gene: TRBV5-6
clone size: once
D gene: TRBD1
J gene: TRBJ1-3
CDR3 DNA: TGTGCCAGCAGCTTGGCCGGGACAGGGAGTGGAAACACCATATATTTT
CDR3 protein: CASSLAGTGSGNTIYF

V gene: TRBV11-2
clone size: .
D gene: .
J gene: TRBJ2-2
CDR3 DNA: TGTGCCAGCAGCTTAGTCAGGAACACCGGGGAGCTGTTTTTT
CDR3 protein: CASSLVRNTGELFF

V gene: TRBV28
clone size: .
D gene: TRBD1
J gene: TRBJ1-1
CDR3 DNA: TGTGCCAGCAGTACGGGACAGTCGAACACTGAAGCTTTCTTT
CDR3 protein: CASSTGQSNTEAFF

V gene: TRBV7-2
clone size: .
D gene: .
J gene: TRBJ1-1
CDR3 DNA: TGTGCCAGCAGCTTAGGAGGACAAGGCCAGTATCCTGGTGACTTT
CDR3 protein: CASSLGGQGQYPGDF

V gene: TRBV7-9
clone size: .
D gene: .
J gene: TRBJ2-2
CDR3 DNA: TGTGCCAGCAGCTTAAGACCGAACACCGGGGAGCTGTTTTTT
CDR3 protein: CASSLRPNTGELFF